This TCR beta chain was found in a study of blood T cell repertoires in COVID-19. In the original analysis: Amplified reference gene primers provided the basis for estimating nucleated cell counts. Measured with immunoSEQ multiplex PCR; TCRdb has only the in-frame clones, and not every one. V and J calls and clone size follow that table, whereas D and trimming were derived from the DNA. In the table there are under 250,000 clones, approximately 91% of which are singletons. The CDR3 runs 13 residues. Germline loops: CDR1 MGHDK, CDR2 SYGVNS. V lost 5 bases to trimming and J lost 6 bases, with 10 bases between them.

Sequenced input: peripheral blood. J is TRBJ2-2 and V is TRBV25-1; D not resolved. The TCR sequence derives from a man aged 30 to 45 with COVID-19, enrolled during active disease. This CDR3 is CASSFPGSGELFF. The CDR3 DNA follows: TGTGCCAGCAGTTTCCCGGGTTCCGGGGAGCTGTTTTTT.